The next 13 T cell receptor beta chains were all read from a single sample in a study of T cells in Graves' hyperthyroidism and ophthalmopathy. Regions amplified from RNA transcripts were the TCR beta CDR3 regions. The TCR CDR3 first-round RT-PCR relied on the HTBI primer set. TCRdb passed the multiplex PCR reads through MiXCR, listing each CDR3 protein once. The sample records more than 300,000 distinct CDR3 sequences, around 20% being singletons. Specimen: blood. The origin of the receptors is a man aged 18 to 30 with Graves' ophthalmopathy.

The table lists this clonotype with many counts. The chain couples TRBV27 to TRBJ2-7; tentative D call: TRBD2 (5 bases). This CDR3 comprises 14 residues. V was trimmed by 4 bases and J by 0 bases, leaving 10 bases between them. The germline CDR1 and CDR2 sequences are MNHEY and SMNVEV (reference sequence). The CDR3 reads CASSYGENSYEQYF. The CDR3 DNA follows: TGTGCCAGCAGTTACGGGGAAAACTCCTACGAGCAGTACTTC.

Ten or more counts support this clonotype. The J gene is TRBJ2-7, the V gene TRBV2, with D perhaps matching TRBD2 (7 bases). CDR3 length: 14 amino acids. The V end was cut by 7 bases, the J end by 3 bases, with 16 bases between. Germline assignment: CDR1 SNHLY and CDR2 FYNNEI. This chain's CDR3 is CASKGGPAGYEQYF. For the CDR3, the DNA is TGTGCCAGCAAGGGGGGGCCGGCCGGCTACGAGCAGTACTTC.

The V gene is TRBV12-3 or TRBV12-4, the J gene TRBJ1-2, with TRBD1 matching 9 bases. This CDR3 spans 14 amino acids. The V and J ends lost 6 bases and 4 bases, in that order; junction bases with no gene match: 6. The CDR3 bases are TGTGCCAGCAGCCCATGGGACAGGGCCTATGGCTACACCTTC. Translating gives CASSPWDRAYGYTF.

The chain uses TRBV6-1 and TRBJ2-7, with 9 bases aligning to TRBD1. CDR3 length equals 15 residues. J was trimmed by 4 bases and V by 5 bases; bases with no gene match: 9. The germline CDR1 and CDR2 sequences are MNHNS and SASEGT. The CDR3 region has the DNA TGTGCCAGCAGTAAAGGGACAGGGCTGGGGTACGAGCAGTACTTC. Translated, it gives CASSKGTGLGYEQYF.

The CDR3 DNA reads TGTGCCAGCAGCTTCCGGCTAGCGGGGGAGGTAACCGGGGAGCTGTTTTTT. Its protein is CASSFRLAGEVTGELFF. The rearrangement joins TRBV7-8 to TRBJ2-2; TRBD2 matches 10 bases. This CDR3 is built from 17 residues. J was trimmed by 5 bases and V by 3 bases; bases with no gene match: 9. Germline V gene sequence: CDR1 SGHVS, CDR2 FQNEAQ.

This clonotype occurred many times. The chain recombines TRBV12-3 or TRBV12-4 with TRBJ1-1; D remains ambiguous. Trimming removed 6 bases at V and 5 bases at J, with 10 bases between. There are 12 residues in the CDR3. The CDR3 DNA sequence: TGTGCCAGCAGCCCCCCTGGTACTGAAGCTTTCTTT. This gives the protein CASSPPGTEAFF.

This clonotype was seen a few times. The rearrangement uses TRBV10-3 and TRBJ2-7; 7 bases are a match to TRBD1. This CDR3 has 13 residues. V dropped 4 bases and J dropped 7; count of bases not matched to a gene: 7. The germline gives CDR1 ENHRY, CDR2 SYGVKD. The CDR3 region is CAISVEGGGEQYF. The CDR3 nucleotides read TGTGCCATCAGTGTTGAAGGGGGCGGAGAGCAGTACTTC.

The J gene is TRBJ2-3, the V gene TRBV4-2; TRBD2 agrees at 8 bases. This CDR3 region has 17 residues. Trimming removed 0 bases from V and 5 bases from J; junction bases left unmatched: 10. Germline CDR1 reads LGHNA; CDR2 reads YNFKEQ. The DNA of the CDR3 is TGTGCCAGCAGCCAAGATTACGGGGGGGCGGTAGGAGATACGCAGTATTTT. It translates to CASSQDYGGAVGDTQYF.

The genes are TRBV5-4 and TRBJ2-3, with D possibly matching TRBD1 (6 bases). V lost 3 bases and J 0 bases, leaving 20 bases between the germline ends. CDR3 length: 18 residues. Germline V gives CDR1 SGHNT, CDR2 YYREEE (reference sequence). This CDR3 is CASSSTPGQTSSTDTQYF. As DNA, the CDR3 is TGTGCCAGCAGCTCGACGCCGGGACAAACCTCTAGCACAGATACGCAGTATTTT.

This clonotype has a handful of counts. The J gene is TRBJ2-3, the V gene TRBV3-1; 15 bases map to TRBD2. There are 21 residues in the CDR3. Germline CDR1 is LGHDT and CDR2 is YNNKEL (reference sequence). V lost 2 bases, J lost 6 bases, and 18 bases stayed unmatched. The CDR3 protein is CASSQRRWTSGGGGSTDTQYF. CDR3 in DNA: TGTGCCAGCAGCCAACGCCGGTGGACTAGCGGGGGGGGTGGATCAACGGATACGCAGTATTTT.

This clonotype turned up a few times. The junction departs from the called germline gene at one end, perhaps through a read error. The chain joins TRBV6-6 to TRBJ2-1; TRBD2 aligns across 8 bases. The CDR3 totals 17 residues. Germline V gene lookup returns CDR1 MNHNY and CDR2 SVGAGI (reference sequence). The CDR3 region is CVSSYMPTGLEYNEQFF. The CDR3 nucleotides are TGTGTCAGCAGTTACATGCCGACGGGACTAGAGTACAATGAGCAGTTCTTC.

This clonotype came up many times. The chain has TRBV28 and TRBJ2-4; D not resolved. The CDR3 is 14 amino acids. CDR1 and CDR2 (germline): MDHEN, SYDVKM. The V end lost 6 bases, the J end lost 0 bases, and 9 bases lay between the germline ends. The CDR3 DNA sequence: TGTGCCAGCAGGTTCAAATTAGCCAAAAACATTCAGTACTTC. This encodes CASRFKLAKNIQYF.

CDR3 in DNA: TGTGCCAGTAGGGAGGGACAGACTAACACTGAAGCTTTCTTT. Translated: CASREGQTNTEAFF. This sequence joins TRBV19 and TRBJ1-1, with 7 bases that match TRBD1. Trimming at V came to 6 bases and at J to 2 bases, leaving 6 bases not matched to a gene. The CDR3 has 14 amino acids. The germline V gene has CDR1 LNHDA and CDR2 SQIVND (reference sequence).